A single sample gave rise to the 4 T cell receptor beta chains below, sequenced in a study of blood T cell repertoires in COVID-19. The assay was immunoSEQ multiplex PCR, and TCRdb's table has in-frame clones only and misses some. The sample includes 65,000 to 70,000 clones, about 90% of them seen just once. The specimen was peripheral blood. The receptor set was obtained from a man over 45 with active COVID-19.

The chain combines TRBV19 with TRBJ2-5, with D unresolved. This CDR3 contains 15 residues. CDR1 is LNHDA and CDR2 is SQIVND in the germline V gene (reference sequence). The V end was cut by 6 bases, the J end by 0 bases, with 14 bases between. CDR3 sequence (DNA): TGTGCCAGTAGCCTGGGCCCAAGGTACCAAGAGACCCAGTACTTC. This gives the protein CASSLGPRYQETQYF.

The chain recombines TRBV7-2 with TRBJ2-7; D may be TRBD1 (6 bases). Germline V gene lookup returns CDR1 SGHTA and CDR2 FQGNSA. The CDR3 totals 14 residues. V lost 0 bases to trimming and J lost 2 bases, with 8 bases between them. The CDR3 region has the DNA TGTGCCAGCAGCTTAGCTGGGGGCCCCTACGAGCAGTACTTC. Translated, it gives CASSLAGGPYEQYF.

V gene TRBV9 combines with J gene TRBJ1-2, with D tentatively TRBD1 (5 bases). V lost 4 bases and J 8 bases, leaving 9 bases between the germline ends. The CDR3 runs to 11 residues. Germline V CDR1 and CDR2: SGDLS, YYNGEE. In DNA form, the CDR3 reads TGTGCCAGCAGCCCGGGGGTGGGCTACACCTTC. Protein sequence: CASSPGVGYTF. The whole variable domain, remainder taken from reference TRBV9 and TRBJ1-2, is DSGVTQTPKHLITATGQRVTLRCSPRSGDLSVYWYQQSLDQGLQFLIQYYNGEERAKGNILERFSAQQFPDLHSELNLSSLELGDSALYFCASSPGVGYTFGSGTRLTVV.

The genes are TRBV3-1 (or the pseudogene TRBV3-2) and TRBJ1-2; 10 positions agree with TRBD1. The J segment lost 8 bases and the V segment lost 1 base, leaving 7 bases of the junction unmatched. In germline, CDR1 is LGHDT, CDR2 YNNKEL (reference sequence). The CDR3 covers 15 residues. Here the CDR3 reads CASSQASGTGVGYTF. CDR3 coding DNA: TGTGCCAGCAGCCAAGCGTCTGGGACAGGGGTCGGCTACACCTTC.